Listed below are T cell receptor beta chains from one sample, sequenced in a study of blood T cell repertoires in COVID-19. Method: immunoSEQ multiplex PCR; TCRdb's copy keeps in-frame clones and lacks some. Seen here are 140,000 to 150,000 clones, 85% observed once, and the top ten hold about 3.2%. The sequenced sample was peripheral blood. The source of these receptors is a woman between 40 and 55 years old with active or convalescent COVID-19. The CDR3 runs from the conserved cysteine through the conserved F or W. Each record gives: clone size, J gene, D gene, V gene, CDR3 DNA, CDR3 protein. D genes are given only for firm matches. Not every row has a clone size; where given, it reads once, few, many or a size class.

clone_size: -; j_call: TRBJ1-4; d_call: TRBD1; v_call: TRBV27; cdr3_nt: TGTGCCAGCAGTCTGACTCCAGGGGGCGAATGGGAAAAACTGTTTTTT; cdr3_aa: CASSLTPGGEWEKLFF
clone_size: -; j_call: TRBJ1-5; d_call: -; v_call: TRBV27; cdr3_nt: TGTGCCAGCAGTTCTGGCGGAGACGGATGGCAGCCCCAGCATTTT; cdr3_aa: CASSSGGDGWQPQHF
clone_size: -; j_call: TRBJ1-3; d_call: -; v_call: TRBV28; cdr3_nt: TGTGCCAGCAGACCTCACCTTCAGGCCTCCTCTGGAAACACCATATATTTT; cdr3_aa: CASRPHLQASSGNTIYF
clone_size: -; j_call: TRBJ2-1; d_call: -; v_call: TRBV5-1; cdr3_nt: TGCGCCAGCAGCTTTGGGGCACCCCAATACAATGAGCAGTTCTTC; cdr3_aa: CASSFGAPQYNEQFF
clone_size: once; j_call: TRBJ1-2; d_call: TRBD1; v_call: TRBV6-2/TRBV6-3; cdr3_nt: TGTGCCAGCAGTTTCGAATGGGACAGCTCTAACTATGGCTACACCTTC; cdr3_aa: CASSFEWDSSNYGYTF
clone_size: -; j_call: TRBJ1-2; d_call: -; v_call: TRBV30; cdr3_nt: TGTGCCTGGAAATACAGAGCTAACTATGGCTACACCTTC; cdr3_aa: CAWKYRANYGYTF
clone_size: -; j_call: TRBJ2-1; d_call: -; v_call: TRBV7-9; cdr3_nt: TGTGCCAGCAGCTTAGACAAGTCTTTAGGGGTTATCCACAATGAGCAGTTCTTC; cdr3_aa: CASSLDKSLGVIHNEQFF
clone_size: -; j_call: TRBJ1-1; d_call: -; v_call: TRBV28; cdr3_nt: TGTGCCAGCAGTGGGGAACAGACAGGGAACACTGAAGCTTTCTTT; cdr3_aa: CASSGEQTGNTEAFF
clone_size: once; j_call: TRBJ1-2; d_call: TRBD1; v_call: TRBV11-2; cdr3_nt: TGTGCCAGCAGATCGGACAGGGGTAACTATGGCTACACCTTC; cdr3_aa: CASRSDRGNYGYTF
clone_size: few; j_call: TRBJ2-7; d_call: -; v_call: TRBV6-2/TRBV6-3; cdr3_nt: TGTGCCAGCAGTTACTTAAACGAGCAGTACTTC; cdr3_aa: CASSYLNEQYF
clone_size: -; j_call: TRBJ1-4; d_call: TRBD1; v_call: TRBV10-2; cdr3_nt: TGCGCCAGCAGTCAACAGGGGGCGGGTAATGAAAAACTGTTTTTT; cdr3_aa: CASSQQGAGNEKLFF
clone_size: -; j_call: TRBJ2-3; d_call: TRBD1; v_call: TRBV11-2; cdr3_nt: TGTGCCAGCAGCTCGATTACAGGGGTCCCAGATACGCAGTATTTT; cdr3_aa: CASSSITGVPDTQYF
clone_size: -; j_call: TRBJ2-5; d_call: TRBD1; v_call: TRBV2; cdr3_nt: TGTGCCAGCAGTGTCGACAGGGGGCAAGAGACCCAGTACTTC; cdr3_aa: CASSVDRGQETQYF
clone_size: once; j_call: TRBJ2-5; d_call: TRBD2; v_call: TRBV19; cdr3_nt: TGTGCCAGTAGTGTCGAGCGGGGGGGGTACCAAGAGACCCAGTACTTC; cdr3_aa: CASSVERGGYQETQYF
clone_size: -; j_call: TRBJ1-4; d_call: -; v_call: TRBV19; cdr3_nt: TGTGCCAGTAGTATGGGACGCCGGGGGTCCGAAAAACTGTTTTTT; cdr3_aa: CASSMGRRGSEKLFF
clone_size: -; j_call: TRBJ2-5; d_call: -; v_call: TRBV7-2; cdr3_nt: TGTGCCAGCAGCGCGGACTATTCTGAGGAGACCCAGTACTTC; cdr3_aa: CASSADYSEETQYF
clone_size: -; j_call: TRBJ1-6; d_call: -; v_call: TRBV6-5; cdr3_nt: TGTGCCAGCAGTTACGGTCTGACAACCAATTCACCCCTCCACTTT; cdr3_aa: CASSYGLTTNSPLHF
clone_size: -; j_call: TRBJ2-1; d_call: -; v_call: TRBV5-1; cdr3_nt: TGCGCCAGCAGCCTAGGACAGATCTCCTACAATGAGCAGTTCTTC; cdr3_aa: CASSLGQISYNEQFF
clone_size: -; j_call: TRBJ2-7; d_call: -; v_call: TRBV29-1; cdr3_nt: TGCAGCGCGAAGAGGGGGTACGAGCAGTACTTC; cdr3_aa: CSAKRGYEQYF
clone_size: -; j_call: TRBJ1-4; d_call: TRBD1; v_call: TRBV6-6; cdr3_nt: TGTGCCAGCAGTGTTCAGGGGGCACATGAAAAACTGTTTTTT; cdr3_aa: CASSVQGAHEKLFF
clone_size: -; j_call: TRBJ2-2; d_call: TRBD2; v_call: TRBV24-1; cdr3_nt: TGTGCCACGAGGAGCGGGAGCCACACCGGGGAGCTGTTTTTT; cdr3_aa: CATRSGSHTGELFF
clone_size: -; j_call: TRBJ1-2; d_call: TRBD1; v_call: TRBV28; cdr3_nt: TGTGCCAGCAGTGCCGACAGGGCGGGCGGCTACACCTTC; cdr3_aa: CASSADRAGGYTF
clone_size: -; j_call: TRBJ2-7; d_call: -; v_call: TRBV5-8; cdr3_nt: TGTGCCAGCAGCTTGCGTGGGCTCACCTACGAGCAGTACTTC; cdr3_aa: CASSLRGLTYEQYF
clone_size: -; j_call: TRBJ1-1; d_call: TRBD1; v_call: TRBV5-5; cdr3_nt: TGTGCCAGCAGCCCCATAAGGGGGACAGGGGCCCTGAACACTGAAGCTTTCTTT; cdr3_aa: CASSPIRGTGALNTEAFF
clone_size: -; j_call: TRBJ1-3; d_call: TRBD1; v_call: TRBV18; cdr3_nt: TGTGCCAGCTCACACCTGACAGGGGCTGGAAACACCATATATTTT; cdr3_aa: CASSHLTGAGNTIYF
clone_size: -; j_call: TRBJ2-7; d_call: TRBD2; v_call: TRBV27; cdr3_nt: TGTGCCAGCACCTTAGCGGGAGCGGGCTACGAGCAGTACTTC; cdr3_aa: CASTLAGAGYEQYF